Shown below are 18 T cell receptor beta chains from a single sample sequenced in a study of blood T cell repertoires in COVID-19. Only in-frame clones appear in the TCRdb table, and some are missing; sequencing was by immunoSEQ multiplex PCR. In the table there are over 150,000 clones, around 89% of which are singletons. Sequenced sample: peripheral blood. The receptors here all came from a man aged 18 to 30 who had recovered from COVID-19.

In its sample, this clone was seen once. The chain links TRBV21-1 to TRBJ2-7; the DNA was not used to check the table's D call, TRBD2. TRBV21-1 is a documented pseudogene. This CDR3 is 15 amino acids long. Here the CDR3 DNA reads TGTGCCAGCAGCAATAGGCAGACTCTTCCCTACGAGCAGTACTTC. Translation: CASSNRQTLPYEQYF.

V and J are TRBV29-1 and TRBJ1-2; D uncertain. Germline V lookup: CDR1 SQVTM, CDR2 ANQGSEA. V was trimmed by 0 bases and J by 2 bases, leaving 7 bases between them. The length of the CDR3 is 13 residues. CDR3 sequence: CSVEEGTNYGYTF. In DNA form, the CDR3 reads TGCAGCGTTGAAGAGGGCACAAACTATGGCTACACCTTC.

CDR3 sequence: CASSQRDASEGSPLHF. The CDR3 nucleotides read TGTGCCAGCAGCCAGCGGGACGCCTCGGAGGGTTCACCCCTCCACTTT. The chain carries TRBV9 and TRBJ1-6; possibly TRBD1 for D (5 bases). CDR3 size: 16 residues. Germline assignment: CDR1 SGDLS and CDR2 YYNGEE. Trimming pared 4 bases from V and 9 bases from J, leaving 20 bases between.

The chain carries TRBV5-4 and TRBJ2-1; D ambiguous. There are 11 residues in the CDR3. Germline assignment: CDR1 SGHNT and CDR2 YYREEE (reference sequence). V lost 4 bases, J lost 8 bases, and 7 bases lay in between. CDR3 sequence (DNA): TGTGCCAGCAGCCTTAGTGATGAGCAGTTCTTC. Protein sequence: CASSLSDEQFF. Drawing the rest from reference TRBV5-4 and TRBJ2-1, the complete variable domain is ETGVTQSPTHLIKTRGQQVTLRCSSQSGHNTVSWYQQALGQGPQFIFQYYREEENGRGNFPPRFSGLQFPNYSSELNVNALELDDSALYLCASSLSDEQFFGPGTRLTVL.

The chain has TRBV25-1 and TRBJ2-6; 7 bases match TRBD1. Losses at the gene ends were 7 bases for V and 2 bases for J; bases not matched to a gene: 5. Germline loops: CDR1 MGHDK, CDR2 SYGVNS. The CDR3 length is 15 residues. The CDR3 DNA reads TGTGCCAGCACCCTAGGGGGCGCTGGGGCCAACGTCCTGACTTTC. This codes for CASTLGGAGANVLTF.

V and J are TRBV18 and TRBJ1-2; 7 bases fit TRBD1. This CDR3 region has 13 residues. With 3 bases clipped from V and 2 bases from J, the junction kept 0 bases outside the gene matches. CDR1 KGHSH and CDR2 LQKENI come from the germline V gene. Written as DNA, the CDR3 is TGTGCCAGCTCACCGACAGGGAACTATGGCTACACCTTC. Translation: CASSPTGNYGYTF.

The rearrangement links TRBV5-1 to TRBJ1-2; TRBD1 aligns across 7 bases. V was pared by 0 bases and J by 7 bases, with 9 bases of the junction left unmatched. CDR3 size: 15 residues. In germline, CDR1 is SGHRS, CDR2 YFSETQ. This CDR3 is CASSLEVTGVSGYTF. The CDR3 DNA is TGCGCCAGCAGCTTGGAAGTCACAGGGGTGAGTGGCTACACCTTC.

The chain has TRBV7-2 and TRBJ1-6; D uncertain. The germline V and J ends were trimmed by 5 bases and 0 bases, with 5 bases remaining between them. From germline, CDR1 is SGHTA and CDR2 FQGNSA. The CDR3 loop spans 14 amino acids. The CDR3 protein is CASSRSSYNSPLHF. CDR3 DNA: TGTGCCAGCAGCCGCAGCTCCTATAATTCACCCCTCCACTTT.

The table lists this clone with a count of one. This chain connects TRBV24-1 to TRBJ1-3; D is unresolved. This CDR3 has 15 amino acids. The ends were cut back, 3 bases at V and 0 bases at J, with 8 bases in the middle. Germline V gives CDR1 KGHDR, CDR2 SFDVKD. CDR3 nucleotides: TGTGCCACCAGTGATGGAAGGAGCTCTGGAAACACCATATATTTT. The encoded protein is CATSDGRSSGNTIYF.

V is TRBV27 and J is TRBJ2-7, with no clear D. V lost 5 bases and J lost 5, with 7 bases in between. This CDR3 contains 11 residues. CDR1 and CDR2 (germline): MNHEY, SMNVEV (reference sequence). In nucleotides, the CDR3 is TGTGCCAGCAGTATAGTCAACGAGCAGTACTTC. Its translation: CASSIVNEQYF.

The rearrangement uses TRBV4-3 and TRBJ2-5; TRBD1 agrees at 7 bases. Germline V gene lookup returns CDR1 LGHNA and CDR2 YSLEER. V lost 2 bases, J lost 3 bases, and 6 bases stayed unmatched. The CDR3 loop spans 15 amino acids. The CDR3 region is CASSQTGTDEETQYF. CDR3 nucleotide sequence: TGCGCCAGCAGCCAAACCGGGACAGATGAAGAGACCCAGTACTTC.

The chain is built from TRBV29-1 and TRBJ2-7, with 7 bases fitting TRBD2. V was pared by 5 bases and J by 5 bases, with 6 bases of the junction left unmatched. The CDR3 spans 12 residues. Germline CDR1 SQVTM, CDR2 ANQGSEA. CDR3 loop: CSVQTSAHEQYF. CDR3 bases: TGCAGCGTTCAAACTAGCGCCCACGAGCAGTACTTC.

V and J are TRBV3-1 (or the pseudogene TRBV3-2) and TRBJ2-4; perhaps TRBD1 as D (5 bases). This CDR3 has 16 residues. From germline, CDR1 is LGHDT and CDR2 YNNKEL (reference sequence). V shed 2 bases and J shed 4 bases, with 15 bases lying between them. CDR3 sequence reads: CASSQRRDSGKNIQYF. CDR3 in DNA: TGTGCCAGCAGCCAAAGGCGCGACAGTGGGAAAAACATTCAGTACTTC.

This clone has a single count. The genes are TRBV3-1 (or the pseudogene TRBV3-2) and TRBJ2-3; TRBD1 is a possible D gene (5 bases). With 4 bases removed from V and 3 bases from J, the gap between germline ends came to 20 bases. Germline CDR1 and CDR2: LGHDT and YNNKEL (reference sequence). CDR3 length: 17 amino acids. CDR3 region: CASSPYGARRGTDTQYF. CDR3 in DNA: TGTGCCAGCAGCCCCTATGGGGCCCGAAGGGGTACAGATACGCAGTATTTT.

J is TRBJ1-2 and V is TRBV9; 9 nucleotides agree with TRBD1. The CDR3 is made up of 15 amino acids. V lost 0 bases and J lost 1; bases outside the gene matches: 1. Germline CDR1 SGDLS, CDR2 YYNGEE. The CDR3 DNA sequence: TGTGCCAGCAGCGTAGAGGACAGGGGTAACTATGGCTACACCTTC. Translation: CASSVEDRGNYGYTF. The entire variable domain, with the rest obtained from reference TRBV9 and TRBJ1-2, is as follows: DSGVTQTPKHLITATGQRVTLRCSPRSGDLSVYWYQQSLDQGLQFLIQYYNGEERAKGNILERFSAQQFPDLHSELNLSSLELGDSALYFCASSVEDRGNYGYTFGSGTRLTVV.

The chain recombines TRBV19 with TRBJ2-7, with 10 nucleotides matching TRBD1. Germline V gene sequence: CDR1 LNHDA, CDR2 SQIVND (reference sequence). The CDR3 runs 15 residues. With V trimmed by 7 bases and J by 2 bases, 8 bases remained unmatched. The CDR3: CASTPSGTGAYEQYF. CDR3 DNA: TGTGCCAGTACTCCATCCGGGACAGGGGCCTACGAGCAGTACTTC. Using reference TRBV19 and TRBJ2-7 for the parts outside the CDR3, the full variable domain is DGGITQSPKYLFRKEGQNVTLSCEQNLNHDAMYWYRQDPGQGLRLIYYSQIVNDFQKGDIAEGYSVSREKKESFPLTVTSAQKNPTAFYLCASTPSGTGAYEQYFGPGTRLTVT.

The chain's CDR3 is CASSKLAGVGTDTQYF. The CDR3 region has the DNA TGCGCCAGCAGCAAGCTAGCGGGAGTGGGTACAGATACGCAGTATTTT. V gene TRBV4-3 combines with J gene TRBJ2-3; 10 nucleotides line up with TRBD2. Losses at the gene ends were 5 bases for V and 3 bases for J; bases not matched to a gene: 8. The CDR3 has 16 amino acids. Per the germline V gene, CDR1 is LGHNA and CDR2 is YSLEER.

The chain carries TRBV27 and TRBJ2-1, with TRBD2 matching over 7 bases. V shed 2 bases and J 7 bases; nucleotides not matched to a gene: 8. The CDR3 runs 15 residues. Looked up from germline, CDR1 is MNHEY and CDR2 is SMNVEV (reference sequence). The CDR3: CASSLATSRYNEQFF. In DNA, the CDR3 is TGTGCCAGCAGTTTAGCGACTAGCAGGTATAATGAGCAGTTCTTC.